This TCR beta chain was retrieved from a study of shared clonotypes between healthy human individuals (TCRdb year 2020). As for the study more broadly: Two women and a few men aged 18 to 49 years were included in the cohort. Per donor, three plates each were used for CD4 naive and CD4 memory, two for CD8 naive, and one for CD8 memory. Different laboratories and diverse techniques were used to prepare libraries and sequence TCR repertoires, to increase sequencing depth and limit assay-specific biases. Each donor's leukapheresis produced roughly between about 0.8 and 10 billion PBMCs. To estimate repertoire size and how much clonotype sharing occurs between individuals, the study deeply sequenced the blood TCR repertoires of roughly 5 healthy adults. The research as a whole found: The small number of donors limited the genetic and exposure-history diversity represented. Naive subsets generally had larger estimated clonotype richness than memory subsets did. Rarefaction of sorted-subset datasets indicated incomplete sequencing despite the large sequencing depth. Pairwise subsampling indicated that sequencing depth was expected to affect the degree of clonotype sharing among donors. Sampling was limited to blood, and TCR repertoires in tissue likely differ from TCR repertoires in blood. Clonotypes shared by all four sorted-subset donors showed higher generation probabilities than non-shared clonotypes. When several donors were compared, the shared fraction of clonotypes was around 4.6% for naive CD4, approximately 3.5% for naive CD8, 2% to 2.5% for memory CD4, and less than 0.5% for memory CD8.

Healthy HIV-negative adults with no recently reported acute infections or vaccinations were included as donors. Every donor was a Caucasian adult living in Nashville, Tennessee, USA. CD4+ T cells were enriched by magnetic negative selection; naive cells were then positively selected on CD45RA, and the negative fraction formed the memory subset. Blood was obtained by leukapheresis, after which PBMCs were separated by Ficoll-Histopaque density gradient centrifugation and cryopreserved in liquid nitrogen vapor phase. Purity and quantity of every magnetically sorted T cell population were checked by analytical flow cytometry. Genomic DNA was isolated from every sorted fraction and measured by UV absorbance on a Nanodrop 2000c. TCR CDR3 regions were amplified from genomic DNA by multiplex PCR using the deep immunoSEQ assay. Extracted genomic DNA from each cell subset was spread evenly across all wells of several immunoSEQ 96-well plates, with each plate serving as a replicate. For sorted subsets, approximately 0.2 ug of genomic DNA, equivalent to roughly 33,000 T cell genomes, went into each replicate PCR. The purified libraries were quantified using a Qubit 3.0 fluorometer, sized with a Bioanalyzer 2100, and then quantified again using the KAPA Library Quantification kit. Every immunoSEQ 96-well plate was sequenced on a separate single-read 150-cycle Illumina NextSeq 550 flow cell. On the authors' methods: Because the immunoSEQ output held only junctional sequences and lacked quality scores, the filtering could not match the filtering applied to full-length reads. To assign V/J genes and CDR3, sequences were annotated against IMGT germline references using PyIR, a Python wrapper for IgBLAST v1.9. Reads were removed for weak V/J assignments (E-value above 1e-6), missing CDR3, stop codons, out-of-frame junctions, or ambiguous translated residues. V3J clonotypes were defined as sequences sharing an identical inferred V gene, J gene, and CDR3 amino acid sequence. Percentage overlap between repertoires was computed as shared unique clonotypes divided by the size of the smaller repertoire. RTK rarefaction, the Chao1 estimator, and Recon v2.1 estimates of unobserved clonotypes were used to assess repertoire richness. For all TCRbeta clonotypes obtained by the gDNA method from a few donors, generation probabilities were computed with OLGA. TCRdb re-hosts the immuneACCESS table, in-frame sequences only. Its copies lack some clones; in the studies checked, an unresolved V gene accounts for under half of them, and the cause for the rest is not known. V, J and clone size are those of that table, while D and trimming were read from the DNA. In all, the sample holds about 2.3 million clones, and approximately 95% of those were seen once. The ten largest make up under 0.45% of the sample.

About this clone itself: Its antigen remains undetermined. The sample holds no much larger clone one base away, and base qualities are not on file.

V drops 6 bases and J drops 1 base, leaving 16 bases in between. There are 15 amino acids in the CDR3, from cysteine to phenylalanine inclusive. Only the CDR3 DNA is retained, 45 bases long and in frame from the first base. As encoded in the germline V gene, CDR1 is MNHEY while CDR2 is SVGAGI. Recombination connected TRBV6-5 to TRBJ2-7; the D gene assignment is ambiguous. Sequences were obtained from naive CD4+ T cells from PBMCs. Interpreted using the paper, the cell subset or site label stands for: CD45RA+ positively selected. This TCR derives from a young man in good health. Some clones in this sample may be carry-over from other donors' samples. The nucleotide sequence is given as TGTGCCAGCAGCCCCGGTGGGGTCCGTTCCTACGAGCAGTACTTC. It translates to CASSPGGVRSYEQYF.